This is a list of T cell receptor beta chains from one sample in a study of cytomegalovirus exposure and HLA in healthy donors. Generated by immunoSEQ multiplex PCR, the TCRdb table keeps only in-frame clones and is missing some. The repertoire holds 100,000 or so clones, with around three quarters as singletons. Sequenced: PBMCs. The origin of the receptors is a woman aged 40 to 55 in good health and CMV-seronegative. CDR3s include the opening cysteine and the closing phenylalanine or tryptophan. Size tells how often a clone was seen (once, few, many) or the class of an expanded clone, and some rows leave it out.

V	length	size	J	CDR3
TRBV9	18	NA	TRBJ2-2	CASSPGLAAIRNTGELFF
TRBV10-3	13	NA	TRBJ1-2	CATSTRSDYGYTF
TRBV5-1	19	few	TRBJ2-1	CASSSTLTSGGPSYNEQFF
TRBV2	14	NA	TRBJ1-4	CASRRDSDNEKLFF
TRBV20-1	11	NA	TRBJ2-3	CSALPTDTQYF
TRBV2	14	NA	TRBJ1-2	CASSVTATDYGYTF
TRBV27	14	NA	TRBJ1-6	CASSPGQFNSPLHF
TRBV5-1	17	NA	TRBJ2-2	CASSLEGGGRNTGELFF
TRBV28	18	NA	TRBJ2-1	CASSPRGDIAGAYNEQFF
TRBV5-1	14	NA	TRBJ1-2	CASSFTSGDYGYTF
TRBV18	14	NA	TRBJ2-5	CASSPGQDQETQYF
TRBV6-1	18	NA	TRBJ1-5	CASSAGTGGPGSNQPQHF
TRBV19	13	NA	TRBJ1-1	CASSTQGATEAFF
TRBV7-9	14	NA	TRBJ2-3	CASSHGRGDNTQYF
TRBV5-1	15	NA	TRBJ2-1	CASRAASGGYNEQFF
TRBV18	15	NA	TRBJ1-1	CASSRSQVQHTEAFF
TRBV27	19	NA	TRBJ1-3	CANSLPVSGQPYSGNTIYF